A single sample is the source of the 2 T cell receptor beta chains below, sequenced in a study of vaccination effects on CD4 cells after COVID-19 (dated by TCRdb to between 2022 and 2023). These receptors' targets are unknown. To identify antigen-specific CD4+ T cell clonotypes by their expansion, the ViraFEST assay first stimulated PBMC with viral peptide pools and then applied TCR sequencing. After less than 13 days of culture, CD4+ T cells were isolated with the EasySep CD4+ T cell isolation kit. Healthy vaccine recipients had no prior SARS-CoV-2 infection, confirmed by negative nucleocapsid antibodies before and after vaccination. The method behind the library was the immunoSEQ multiplex PCR assay. TCRdb took over this immuneACCESS table, retaining in-frame rearrangements with V and J assigned. Such tables are incomplete; in checked studies, under half of the missing clones stem from an unresolved V gene, and the remainder is unexplained. This sample gives just under 45,000 clones in total; 70% to 80% of them show up just once. Less than 14% of the sample belongs to the ten largest clones.

Sequenced material: CD4+ T cells from PBMCs cultured with SARS-CoV-2 spike peptides, taken before COVID-19 vaccination. The cell subset or site label of this sample denotes: SARS-CoV-2 spike overlapping peptide pool stimulation. The receptors were gathered from a human donor who received a COVID-19 vaccine.

V gene TRBV27 combines with J gene TRBJ2-1, with 10 bases lining up with TRBD1. After removal of 7 bases from V and 8 bases from J, the junction contained 11 bases not matched to a gene. There are 15 residues in the CDR3. CDR1 MNHEY and CDR2 SMNVEV come from the germline V gene (reference sequence). CDR3 DNA sequence: TGTGCCAGCACCAATCATGGACAGGGGGGCGATGAGCAGTTCTTC. It translates to CASTNHGQGGDEQFF.

The chain uses TRBV10-2 and TRBJ2-7; D is possibly TRBD1 (5 bases). The germline V and J ends were trimmed by 6 bases and 2 bases, with 11 bases remaining between them. CDR1 and CDR2 (germline): WSHSY, SAAADI. The CDR3 sequence is 13 residues long. This CDR3 reads CASSLSRAYEQYV. CDR3 DNA sequence: TGCGCCAGCAGCCTTAGCAGGGCCTACGAGCAGTACGTC.